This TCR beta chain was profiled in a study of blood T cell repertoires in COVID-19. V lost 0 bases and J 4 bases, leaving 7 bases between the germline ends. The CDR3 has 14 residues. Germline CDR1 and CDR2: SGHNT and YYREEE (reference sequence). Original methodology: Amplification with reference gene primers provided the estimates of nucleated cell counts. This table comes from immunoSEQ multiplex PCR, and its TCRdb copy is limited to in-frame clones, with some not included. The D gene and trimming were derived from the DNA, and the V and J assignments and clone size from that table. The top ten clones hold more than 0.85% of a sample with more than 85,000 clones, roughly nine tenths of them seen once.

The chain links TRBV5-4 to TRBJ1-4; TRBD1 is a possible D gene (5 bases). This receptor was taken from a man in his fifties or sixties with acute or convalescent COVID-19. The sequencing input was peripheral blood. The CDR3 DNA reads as TGTGCCAGCAGCTTGGGGGGGGATAATGAAAAACTGTTTTTT. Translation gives CASSLGGDNEKLFF.